Listed below are T cell receptor beta chains from one sample, sequenced in a study of T cell repertoires in cytomegalovirus infection. The antigens for these receptors are not known. TCRdb re-called the reads through MiXCR, storing one row per CDR3 protein. The sample lists 650,000 to 900,000 distinct CDR3 sequences, 32% seen once, with about an eighth in the top ten. The source material was cultured CD8+ T cells from PBMCs, sampled from culture after CMV antigen stimulation. The receptor set was obtained from a human donor in good health (CMV status not recorded). Some clones in this sample may be carry-over from other donors' samples. Both conserved end residues are part of each CDR3. The D gene is left open where the match is weak. A clone size is listed for some rows: how often the clone was seen (once, few, many), or a class if it is expanded.

V gene: TRBV28; J gene: TRBJ1-5; clone size: few; D gene: NA; CDR3 DNA: TGTGCCAGCATCGATTTCACGGGCAGGACGATCGGTCCACGCCCCCAGCATTTT; CDR3 protein: CASIDFTGRTIGPRPQHF
V gene: TRBV12-3/TRBV12-4; J gene: TRBJ2-2; clone size: NA; D gene: TRBD2; CDR3 DNA: TGTGCCAGCAGTTTTCTCCCAGCGGGGGCAGGAGGGGAGCTGTTTTTT; CDR3 protein: CASSFLPAGAGGELFF
V gene: TRBV12-3/TRBV12-4; J gene: TRBJ2-7; clone size: NA; D gene: TRBD1; CDR3 DNA: TGTGCCAGCAGTCAGGGACAGCCGTCTTACTACGAGCAGTACTTC; CDR3 protein: CASSQGQPSYYEQYF
V gene: TRBV10-3; J gene: TRBJ2-3; clone size: many; D gene: NA; CDR3 DNA: TGTGCCATCAGTGAGTCGGGGGACGTTACACCTAGCACAGATACGCAGTATTTT; CDR3 protein: CAISESGDVTPSTDTQYF
V gene: TRBV7-9; J gene: TRBJ2-1; clone size: medium-sized; D gene: NA; CDR3 DNA: TGTGCCAGCAGCCCGGAAGGGGGGATGGACTACAATGAGCAGTTCTTC; CDR3 protein: CASSPEGGMDYNEQFF
V gene: TRBV10-3; J gene: TRBJ2-5; clone size: few; D gene: NA; CDR3 DNA: TGTGCCACCAATCAGGGACAAGAGACCCAGTACTTC; CDR3 protein: CATNQGQETQYF
V gene: TRBV7-9; J gene: TRBJ2-1; clone size: few; D gene: TRBD2; CDR3 DNA: TGTGCCAGCAGGTTAGCGGGGGGCCACTACAATGAGCAGTTCTTC; CDR3 protein: CASRLAGGHYNEQFF
V gene: TRBV25-1; J gene: TRBJ1-2; clone size: few; D gene: NA; CDR3 DNA: TGTGCCAGCAGCCAAAAGGTGGCAGGGCCCTATGGCTACACCTTC; CDR3 protein: CASSQKVAGPYGYTF
V gene: TRBV29-1; J gene: TRBJ2-6; clone size: NA; D gene: TRBD1; CDR3 DNA: TGCAGCGTTGCAGGGGGCGAGGCCAACGTCCTGACTTTC; CDR3 protein: CSVAGGEANVLTF
V gene: TRBV29-1; J gene: TRBJ1-2; clone size: few; D gene: NA; CDR3 DNA: TGCAGCGTTGAAGATCGAGGGTATGGCTACACCTTC; CDR3 protein: CSVEDRGYGYTF
V gene: TRBV25-1; J gene: TRBJ1-2; clone size: few; D gene: TRBD1; CDR3 DNA: TGTGCCAGCCTGGGACAGGTGGGAGGCTACACCTTC; CDR3 protein: CASLGQVGGYTF
V gene: TRBV12-3/TRBV12-4; J gene: TRBJ2-1; clone size: few; D gene: NA; CDR3 DNA: TGTGCCAGCAGTCCCCCCGGGACAACCTCCTACAATGAGCAGTTCTTC; CDR3 protein: CASSPPGTTSYNEQFF
V gene: TRBV27; J gene: TRBJ1-2; clone size: few; D gene: NA; CDR3 DNA: TGTGCCAGCAGTTTAGGGCCAGTAACCCAATTTGGGTACACCTTC; CDR3 protein: CASSLGPVTQFGYTF
V gene: TRBV11-3; J gene: TRBJ2-7; clone size: few; D gene: TRBD1; CDR3 DNA: TGTGCCAGCAGCTTAGATATGGGACAGGCCGGGGAGCAGTACTTC; CDR3 protein: CASSLDMGQAGEQYF
V gene: TRBV7-6; J gene: TRBJ1-1; clone size: NA; D gene: TRBD1; CDR3 DNA: TGTGCCAGCAGCCCCCAACAGGGGAGGACTGAAGCTTTCTTT; CDR3 protein: CASSPQQGRTEAFF
V gene: TRBV12-3/TRBV12-4; J gene: TRBJ1-2; clone size: NA; D gene: NA; CDR3 DNA: TGTGCCAGCAGTTCTGGGCAGCTACGGAACTATGGCTACACCTTC; CDR3 protein: CASSSGQLRNYGYTF
V gene: TRBV6-1; J gene: TRBJ2-5; clone size: NA; D gene: NA; CDR3 DNA: TGTGCCAGCAGTCCGCGCGGGCGGGGGCAGGAGACCCAGTACTTC; CDR3 protein: CASSPRGRGQETQYF
V gene: TRBV7-9; J gene: TRBJ2-1; clone size: NA; D gene: TRBD2; CDR3 DNA: TGTGCCAGCAGCGAAAGGCTACTAGCGGGGGACAATGAGCAGTTCTTC; CDR3 protein: CASSERLLAGDNEQFF
V gene: TRBV7-3; J gene: TRBJ2-1; clone size: many; D gene: TRBD1; CDR3 DNA: TGTGCCAGCAGCTTCGGACAGGCCCCCTACAATGAGCAGTTCTTC; CDR3 protein: CASSFGQAPYNEQFF
V gene: TRBV4-1; J gene: TRBJ1-5; clone size: NA; D gene: NA; CDR3 DNA: TGTGCCTGCAGTCAAGATGGCCAGGGCCACGGCAATCAGCCCCAGCATTTT; CDR3 protein: CACSQDGQGHGNQPQHF
V gene: TRBV7-6; J gene: TRBJ2-1; clone size: NA; D gene: NA; CDR3 DNA: TGTGTCAGCAGCCCAAGGGTAGGAAGGGACTACAATGAGCAGTTCTTC; CDR3 protein: CVSSPRVGRDYNEQFF
V gene: TRBV12-3/TRBV12-4; J gene: TRBJ1-3; clone size: NA; D gene: TRBD1; CDR3 DNA: TGTGCCAGCAGTTTAGACCCCGGGCAGGGGGGAAAGTCTGGAAACACCATATATTTT; CDR3 protein: CASSLDPGQGGKSGNTIYF
V gene: TRBV19; J gene: TRBJ1-4; clone size: NA; D gene: NA; CDR3 DNA: TGTGCCAGTAGTATAGCTACAGCCATCGGGGGAGGCGAAAAACTGTTTTTT; CDR3 protein: CASSIATAIGGGEKLFF
V gene: TRBV27; J gene: TRBJ1-1; clone size: few; D gene: NA; CDR3 DNA: TGTGCCAGTGGGGACGGCTCGAACACTGAAGCTTTCTTT; CDR3 protein: CASGDGSNTEAFF
V gene: TRBV24-1; J gene: TRBJ2-1; clone size: NA; D gene: NA; CDR3 DNA: TGTGCCACCAGTGGAGTAAAGGGCTTAAGGGATGAGCAGTTCTTC; CDR3 protein: CATSGVKGLRDEQFF
V gene: TRBV6-5; J gene: TRBJ2-3; clone size: NA; D gene: NA; CDR3 DNA: TGTGCCAGCAGTTTGCGAGCTATCGCAGATACGCAGTATTTT; CDR3 protein: CASSLRAIADTQYF
V gene: TRBV6-2/TRBV6-3; J gene: TRBJ2-2; clone size: few; D gene: TRBD2; CDR3 DNA: TGTGCCAGCAGTTCTCCGGGACTAGCGGGGGATAACACCGGGGAGCTGTTTTTT; CDR3 protein: CASSSPGLAGDNTGELFF
V gene: TRBV7-6; J gene: TRBJ1-4; clone size: many; D gene: NA; CDR3 DNA: TGTGCCAGCAGTGACGATTTAAACGAAGAAAAACTGTTTTTT; CDR3 protein: CASSDDLNEEKLFF
V gene: TRBV28; J gene: TRBJ2-1; clone size: NA; D gene: NA; CDR3 DNA: TGTGCCACTCTCAGAAGGAATGAGCAGTTCTTC; CDR3 protein: CATLRRNEQFF
V gene: TRBV4-1; J gene: TRBJ2-1; clone size: few; D gene: NA; CDR3 DNA: TGCGCCAGCAGCCGCCATGACCGATACAATGAGCAGTTCTTC; CDR3 protein: CASSRHDRYNEQFF
V gene: TRBV12-5; J gene: TRBJ1-4; clone size: NA; D gene: NA; CDR3 DNA: TGTGCTAGTGGTTTGCGGGAAAAACTGTTTTTT; CDR3 protein: CASGLREKLFF
V gene: TRBV12-3/TRBV12-4; J gene: TRBJ2-1; clone size: few; D gene: TRBD2; CDR3 DNA: TGTGCCAGCAGTTTAAAGCGGGGGGCGTACAATGAGCAGTTCTTC; CDR3 protein: CASSLKRGAYNEQFF
V gene: TRBV7-9; J gene: TRBJ1-1; clone size: NA; D gene: NA; CDR3 DNA: TGTGCCAGCAGCTTCCCGGGGATGGCTGAAGCTTTCTTT; CDR3 protein: CASSFPGMAEAFF
V gene: TRBV2; J gene: TRBJ1-5; clone size: NA; D gene: NA; CDR3 DNA: TGTGCCAGCAGTGGAAGCGTAGAGTATCAGCCCCAGCATTTT; CDR3 protein: CASSGSVEYQPQHF
V gene: TRBV7-9; J gene: TRBJ1-1; clone size: NA; D gene: TRBD1; CDR3 DNA: TGTGCCAGCAGCCCCCAGGGGGCGTATGAAGCTTTCTTT; CDR3 protein: CASSPQGAYEAFF
V gene: TRBV24-1; J gene: TRBJ2-1; clone size: few; D gene: TRBD2; CDR3 DNA: TGTGCCACCAGTGACCTGGGGTCTAGCGGGGCTCATGAGCAGTTCTTC; CDR3 protein: CATSDLGSSGAHEQFF
V gene: TRBV7-6; J gene: TRBJ2-2; clone size: NA; D gene: NA; CDR3 DNA: TGTGCCAGCCGGGACACCTACACCGGGGAGCTGTTTTTT; CDR3 protein: CASRDTYTGELFF
V gene: TRBV7-9; J gene: TRBJ2-3; clone size: many; D gene: TRBD1; CDR3 DNA: TGTGCCAGCAGGTTTACAGGGGGCACAGATACGCAGTATTTT; CDR3 protein: CASRFTGGTDTQYF
V gene: TRBV7-9; J gene: TRBJ2-3; clone size: NA; D gene: NA; CDR3 DNA: TGTGCCAGCAGCCCCCCGATAGGACTATACACAGATACGCAGTATTTT; CDR3 protein: CASSPPIGLYTDTQYF
V gene: TRBV12-5; J gene: TRBJ2-1; clone size: few; D gene: NA; CDR3 DNA: TGTGCTAGTGGTTTGGTTGGCGGGAATGAGCAGTTCTTC; CDR3 protein: CASGLVGGNEQFF
V gene: TRBV9; J gene: TRBJ2-1; clone size: few; D gene: NA; CDR3 DNA: TGTGCCAGCAGCGTAGCTGCCAAGAAAAGCTCCTACAATGAGCAGTTCTTC; CDR3 protein: CASSVAAKKSSYNEQFF
V gene: TRBV20-1; J gene: TRBJ1-2; clone size: NA; D gene: NA; CDR3 DNA: TGCAGTGCTGGGGCTAACTATGGCTACACCTTC; CDR3 protein: CSAGANYGYTF
V gene: TRBV19; J gene: TRBJ1-1; clone size: NA; D gene: NA; CDR3 DNA: TGTGCCAGTAGTGTCACGGGCCCTGAAGCTTTCTTT; CDR3 protein: CASSVTGPEAFF